One and the same sample provided the 18 T cell receptor beta chains below, sequenced in a study of cytomegalovirus exposure and HLA in healthy donors. Primers included in the PCR were 60 Vbeta and 13 Jbeta primers. Sequenced by immunoSEQ multiplex PCR; TCRdb stores in-frame clones only, minus some. The sample consists of approximately 150,000 clones, approximately 71% of them appearing once. Sequencing used PBMCs. All receptors derive from a woman aged 18-30 years in good health and CMV-seropositive.

The J gene is TRBJ1-3, the V gene TRBV4-1, with unresolved D. The germline V and J ends were trimmed by 0 bases and 10 bases, with 13 bases remaining between them. CDR1 is MGHRA and CDR2 is YSYEKL in the germline V gene. The CDR3 has 14 residues. In nucleotides, the CDR3 is TGCGCCAGCAGCCAAGACCCCCGGGGTCCAACCATATATTTT. Its translation: CASSQDPRGPTIYF.

V usage is TRBV6-5 and J usage is TRBJ1-1, with D unresolved. V lost 7 bases to trimming and J lost 0 bases, with 12 bases between them. The CDR3 is made up of 14 amino acids. Germline V CDR1 and CDR2: MNHEY, SVGAGI. The CDR3 bases are TGTGCCAGCAATCTGGCGGATATGAACACTGAAGCTTTCTTT. Translated, it gives CASNLADMNTEAFF.

This clone was seen once. The chain carries TRBV30 and TRBJ2-7; 8 nucleotides align to TRBD1. V shed 1 base and J 1 base; nucleotides not matched to a gene: 3. Germline CDR1 GTSNPN, CDR2 SVGIG (reference sequence). This CDR3 region has 14 residues. CDR3 amino acids: CAWSDRTGSYEQYF. CDR3 DNA: TGTGCCTGGAGTGATCGGACAGGGTCCTACGAGCAGTACTTC.

The chain links TRBV6-1 to TRBJ2-7; no clear D gene. The CDR3 extends over 16 amino acids. In germline, CDR1 is MNHNS, CDR2 SASEGT. Trimming stripped 3 bases from V and 3 bases from J, with 18 bases between. CDR3 bases: TGTGCCAGCAGTGAGGGCCCTGTGACGGAATTCTACGAGCAGTACTTC. Translation: CASSEGPVTEFYEQYF.

The gene calls are TRBV18 and TRBJ1-1; TRBD1 might be the D (6 bases). Between the trimmed V and J ends, which lost 6 bases and 1 base, there was a span of 15 bases. Germline V lookup: CDR1 KGHSH, CDR2 LQKENI. CDR3 length: 15 amino acids. The CDR3, as DNA: TGTGCCAGCTCCGCGGGGGGGCTGGGGAACACTGAAGCTTTCTTT. Residues: CASSAGGLGNTEAFF.

The chain joins TRBV9 to TRBJ1-2; no firm D call. This CDR3 spans 14 amino acids. From germline, CDR1 is SGDLS and CDR2 YYNGEE. V was pared by 2 bases and J by 7 bases, with 15 bases between. The CDR3 sequence: CASSVARGGSGYTF. For the CDR3, the DNA is TGTGCCAGCAGCGTGGCTCGGGGAGGAAGTGGCTACACCTTC.

V gene TRBV7-8 combines with J gene TRBJ2-5, with a tentative D call TRBD2 (5 bases). V was trimmed by 8 bases and J by 3 bases, leaving 13 bases between them. The CDR3 contains 13 residues. The germline V gene has CDR1 SGHVS and CDR2 FQNEAQ. CDR3 coding DNA: TGTGCCAGCCGAGGGCCTACTAAAGAGACCCAGTACTTC. Translated: CASRGPTKETQYF.

V is TRBV6-1 and J is TRBJ1-2; a weak D match, TRBD1 (5 bases). Germline CDR1 and CDR2: MNHNS and SASEGT. V lost 8 bases to trimming and J lost 6 bases, with 13 bases between them. The CDR3 is made up of 12 amino acids. The DNA for the CDR3 is TGTGCCAGCCAGACAGCTCGTCATGGCTACACCTTC. This gives the protein CASQTARHGYTF.

This clone was recorded a few times. The chain couples TRBV23-1 to TRBJ2-1; weak D call: TRBD2 (6 bases). TRBV23-1 is noted as an ORF with a role that remains uncertain. V lost 8 bases and J 5 bases, leaving 19 bases between the germline ends. This CDR3 spans 15 amino acids. CDR3 in amino acids: CASELGGGNNNEQFF. The CDR3, as DNA: TGCGCCAGCGAGTTAGGTGGGGGGAACAACAATGAGCAGTTCTTC.

The V and J genes are TRBV30 and TRBJ1-4; possibly TRBD1 for D (5 bases). With 0 bases removed from V and 8 bases from J, the gap between germline ends came to 13 bases. This CDR3 region has 14 residues. Looked up from germline, CDR1 is GTSNPN and CDR2 is SVGIG (reference sequence). CDR3 nucleotide sequence: TGTGCCTGGAGTGTTGGGCAGGGTGAGGAAAAACTGTTTTTT. Translated, it gives CAWSVGQGEEKLFF. Based on the CDR3 plus reference TRBV30 and TRBJ1-4, the full variable domain is SQTIHQWPATLVQPVGSPLSLECTVEGTSNPNLYWYRQAAGRGLQLLFYSVGIGQISSEVPQNLSASRPQDRQFILSSKKLLLSDSGFYLCAWSVGQGEEKLFFGSGTQLSVL.

As for this clone: Other DNA sequences in this specimen translate into the identical CDR3. The J gene is TRBJ2-5, the V gene TRBV18; TRBD1 is a possible D gene (6 bases). V was cut by 6 bases and J by 2 bases, with 22 bases left in between. The CDR3 loop spans 17 amino acids. Per the germline V gene, CDR1 is KGHSH and CDR2 is LQKENI. CDR3 nucleotide sequence: TGTGCCAGCTCGCCATTATCGGCAGGGGATTTTCAAGAGACCCAGTACTTC. Amino acid sequence: CASSPLSAGDFQETQYF.

V and J are TRBV5-1 and TRBJ1-5; tentatively, D is TRBD1 (5 bases). The germline V and J ends were trimmed by 1 base and 7 bases, with 12 bases remaining between them. CDR1 is SGHRS, CDR2 YFSETQ, per germline. The CDR3 consists of 14 residues. CDR3 amino acids: CASSLSGSEQPQHF. CDR3 in DNA: TGCGCCAGCAGCTTGTCAGGGTCGGAGCAGCCCCAGCATTTT.

The V and J genes are TRBV19 and TRBJ2-5, with D unclear. Germline V gene lookup returns CDR1 LNHDA and CDR2 SQIVND (reference sequence). This CDR3 has 12 residues. Trimming cost V 4 bases and J 2 bases, with 5 bases left between them. The CDR3: CASSSPQETQYF. CDR3 DNA sequence: TGTGCCAGTAGTAGTCCACAAGAGACCCAGTACTTC.

This rearrangement joins TRBV5-1 to TRBJ2-5; D is undetermined. Trimming shortened V by 7 bases and J by 2 bases, and 18 bases separated the two germline ends. Germline lookup yields CDR1 SGHRS and CDR2 YFSETQ. CDR3 length equals 15 residues. CDR3 loop: CASGPLRPGQETQYF. The DNA for the CDR3 is TGCGCCAGCGGCCCCCTGCGACCAGGACAAGAGACCCAGTACTTC.

The count of this clone is one. The CDR3 region is CASSAAQSGTHYNEQFF. CDR3 nucleotides: TGTGCCAGCAGCGCAGCCCAAAGCGGGACACATTACAATGAGCAGTTCTTC. This chain uses TRBV7-6 with TRBJ2-1; a weak D match, TRBD2 (7 bases). V was clipped by 5 bases and J by 4 bases, with 21 bases between them. From germline, CDR1 is SGHVS and CDR2 FNYEAQ. The CDR3 loop spans 17 amino acids.

This clone was recorded a few times. The CDR3 is CASSLVAGGTYEQYF. The CDR3 DNA follows: TGTGCCAGCAGCTTAGTCGCGGGAGGGACCTACGAGCAGTACTTC. The rearrangement joins TRBV11-2 to TRBJ2-7; 9 bases map to TRBD2. The CDR3 contains 15 residues. The germline V gene has CDR1 SGHAT and CDR2 FQNNGV. V was pared by 1 base and J by 2 bases, with 3 bases of the junction left unmatched.

Comment on this clone: This same CDR3 is encoded by further DNA sequences in the sample. The chain carries TRBV9 and TRBJ2-3; a weak D match, TRBD2 (6 bases). This CDR3 contains 14 residues. Per germline, CDR1 SGDLS and CDR2 YYNGEE. The germline V and J ends were trimmed by 0 bases and 8 bases, with 13 bases remaining between them. The CDR3 DNA follows: TGTGCCAGCAGCGTAGTACAGGACGGGGGTACGCAGTATTTT. Translation: CASSVVQDGGTQYF.

This clone was seen only a few times. V is TRBV19 and J is TRBJ2-2, with 8 bases lining up with TRBD2. The CDR3 length is 14 residues. Per germline, CDR1 LNHDA and CDR2 SQIVND (reference sequence). The V gene end was trimmed by 7 bases and the J gene end by 9 bases; junction bases not matched to a gene: 10. Here the CDR3 DNA reads TGTGCCAGTAATTACGGGGGGGCCCGAAGGGAGCTGTTTTTT. Translating it yields CASNYGGARRELFF.